This T cell receptor beta chain derives from a study of blood T cell repertoires in COVID-19. Study-wide context: The study drew acute and convalescent COVID-19 samples from the United States, Italy and Spain.

TCRdb's table, derived via immunoSEQ multiplex PCR, lists solely in-frame clones and lacks some. Of roughly 250,000 clones in the sample, 84% are singletons; the top ten hold more than 1.5%. The CDR3 is 15 amino acids. In germline, CDR1 is SGDLS, CDR2 YYNGEE. V shed 4 bases and J shed 6 bases, with 17 bases lying between them. The sample consisted of peripheral blood. The TCR sequence derives from a woman aged 40 to 50 who had recovered from COVID-19. The rearrangement links TRBV9 to TRBJ1-5; tentatively, D is TRBD1 (5 bases). The CDR3 nucleotides are TGTGCCAGCAGCTCTATGGGGGAGGTGGGTCAGCCCCAGCATTTT. This sequence encodes CASSSMGEVGQPQHF.